These T cell receptor beta chains were read from a single sample in a study of regulatory T cells in long-lasting Graves disease. One entry per CDR3 protein results from TCRdb running MiXCR on the multiplex PCR reads. The profile shows hundreds of thousands of distinct CDR3 sequences, about 16% of them singletons. These data also featured in a second study, about T cells in Graves' hyperthyroidism and ophthalmopathy.

This material consisted of peripheral blood mononuclear cells (PBMCs), taken at new diagnosis, from a patient treated with antithyroid drugs. The source is a woman aged 35-60 years with Graves disease. Both conserved end residues are part of each CDR3. Where a row states a size, it is once, few, many or the class of an expanded clone; other rows omit it.

v_call	j_call	clone_size	cdr3_aa
TRBV9	TRBJ1-6	-	CASRPSPGQGDSPLHF
TRBV11-2	TRBJ1-2	many	CASSLGATGAGGYTF
TRBV3-1	TRBJ2-5	-	CASRLSGTSGEETQYF
TRBV4-1	TRBJ1-1	-	CASSQVMEVRITEAFF
TRBV20-1	TRBJ2-5	-	CSARFNNQPVETQYF
TRBV7-3	TRBJ2-1	-	CASSLAPRGGSYNEQFF
TRBV6-5	TRBJ1-1	many	CASRYVPGVEAFF
TRBV12-3/TRBV12-4	TRBJ2-3	-	CASSLVQGTDTQYF
TRBV19	TRBJ2-6	-	CASSGVDRGRSGANVLTF
TRBV10-3	TRBJ2-7	many	CAISHPAYEQYF
TRBV3-1	TRBJ2-3	many	CASSLMGSDTQYF
TRBV12-3/TRBV12-4	TRBJ1-6	few	CASRPRGSYSPLHF
TRBV7-3	TRBJ1-1	-	CASSLSGEGASNTEAFF
TRBV3-1	TRBJ1-2	many	CASSQEDRGYGYTF
TRBV5-1	TRBJ1-1	-	CASSLGPTGGNTEAFF
TRBV5-6	TRBJ1-1	many	CASSLNARANTEAFF
TRBV18	TRBJ1-5	-	CASSPEAANQPQHF
TRBV5-1	TRBJ2-2	few	CASSLEDLRGAGELFF
TRBV27	TRBJ2-7	-	CASLGLAGDEQYF
TRBV7-9	TRBJ2-3	many	CASSLIPDTQYF
TRBV6-1	TRBJ1-1	many	CAVGWNTEAFF
TRBV25-1	TRBJ1-3	-	CASSGLTSGNTIYF
TRBV12-3/TRBV12-4	TRBJ1-2	many	CASSLDSIVYGYTF
TRBV2	TRBJ1-5	many	CASRGVSNQPQHF
TRBV12-3/TRBV12-4	TRBJ1-2	many	CASSYDGLYGYTF
TRBV24-1	TRBJ2-3	many	CATSEGGGDTQYF
TRBV12-3/TRBV12-4	TRBJ1-5	many	CASSFDTAGQPQHF
TRBV12-3/TRBV12-4	TRBJ2-5	few	CASSLRVSGGPQETQYF
TRBV19	TRBJ2-7	many	CASSTSGGTYEQYF
TRBV6-5	TRBJ2-2	few	CASSYQGFGELFF
TRBV28	TRBJ2-1	-	CASSLAGRGYNEQFF
TRBV5-6	TRBJ2-7	-	CASSLYHSYEQYF
TRBV20-1	TRBJ1-3	few	CSAEDRVRNTIYF
TRBV3-1	TRBJ1-4	many	CASSPPGEKLFF
TRBV2	TRBJ2-3	-	CASLDRYTQYF